This TCR beta chain originates from a study of long-term antiretroviral therapy in people with HIV (dated by TCRdb to 2022 to 2024). In the study overall: The earliest samples were collected roughly a decade before the 2015 WHO recommendation for immediate ART, at a time when ART was usually postponed until CD4 counts fell. Among the approximately 30 participants with HIV, eleven were female. Test extractions of a monoclonal T-cell line alongside 30 or so polyclonal samples showed no cross-contamination during QIAcube processing. A total of around 190 cryopreserved PBMC samples came from approximately 30 adults with confirmed HIV infection and were collected serially over a mean of roughly six years (range 1-12). A retrospective serial study tested whether changes in peripheral blood TRB repertoire composition and diversity were associated with ART initiation and durable HIV suppression.

Participants were included only if at least one PBMC sample before ART initiation and at least two post-ART samples were available. Every participant with HIV received treatment in the United States of America. Before DNA extraction, cryopreserved samples containing roughly 1-11 million PBMC were thawed and washed. At the time of the earliest PBMC sample, participants with HIV were aged between roughly 23 and 60 years. PBMC samples were contributed by each participant from 1-4 timepoints before ART initiation and 2-8 timepoints after ART initiation, with a median of 7 samples. For every participant, serial HIV viral load, CD4+ T-cell count, ART history and demographic data were obtained. A Qiagen kit on a QIAcube was used to extract genomic DNA from unsorted PBMC, with samples processed in batches of 12. The immunoSEQ hsTCRB v3.0 assay was used at survey level resolution to sequence the TRB variable region. The target sequencing depth for TRB was about 35,000-50,000 T-cell genomes per sample. An Illumina MiSeq with a v3 150-cycle kit was used to sequence the pooled TRB libraries. Per the authors' processing: Repertoire analysis was run in R within a reproducible Nextflow workflow that covered QC, data transformation and analysis. LymphoSeq2, an R package for AIRR-Seq data exploration, was used to implement custom analyses. A few samples yielding fewer than 5000 total TRB sequences were excluded, leaving 188 analyzed HIV repertoires. Among the roughly 190 retained HIV repertoires, approximately 59 were collected before ART initiation and 120 to 140 after ART initiation. Repertoires were downsampled to 5000 TRB nucleotide sequences, and summary statistics were averaged over 100 downsampling iterations. TRB sequences were retained for analysis only if CDR3 regions of at least seven amino acids were present. Diversity was assessed using a clonality score derived from Shannon entropy and using the Gini coefficient. In the repertoire networks, any two of the top 5000 CDR3 amino acid sequences were connected whenever the two sequences differed by an edit distance of one. GLIPH2 predicted antigen specificity groups and MHC restriction for TRB CDR3 amino acid sequences. To flag known CMV, EBV, HIV or tissue antigen associations, CDR3 amino acid sequences were matched against VDJdb and McPAS-TCR. Pre-ART, post-ART and control groups were compared with Wilcoxon signed-rank tests and Holm-Bonferroni correction. TCRdb took this table from immuneACCESS and kept in-frame rearrangements with V and J called. Such tables lack part of the clones; where checked against another copy, unresolved V genes explain under half of the gap, and the rest is unexplained. V, J and clone size reflect that table, while D and trimming were determined from the DNA. The sample yields approximately 20,000 clones; around four fifths were counted once. Roughly 3.9% of the sample belongs to the ten largest clones.

As encoded in the germline V gene, CDR1 is SGDLS while CDR2 is YYNGEE. At the junction V is shortened by 4 bases and J by 2 bases, with 18 bases in between. Spanning cysteine to phenylalanine, the CDR3 consists of 16 amino acids. Only the CDR3 DNA is retained, 48 bases long and in frame from the first base. Results and caveats for the whole study, not just this receptor: Starting ART was linked to a significant rise in TRB diversity, yet even after long-term ART the diversity remained significantly lower than in transplant donor controls. The samples span the years 2004 to 2017, and the ART regimens used at that time may not be as effective as current regimens. Inferences about post-ART repertoire changes were limited because no data were available on ART adherence, viral resistance or therapy changes. Expanded TRB clones identified before ART initiation dominated the repertoire at all time points, although this dominance fluctuated and declined in many PLHIV after ART. Since PBMC availability was limited, sequencing covered only the TCR beta chain, with no alpha chain pairing. HIV repertoires had narrower CDR3 length ranges than controls, and the network structure suggested an antigen-experienced repertoire that shifted only slightly toward naive after ART. Because pre-ART samples had limited cell numbers, profiling was done on unsorted PBMC rather than on sorted CD4+ and CD8+ T cells.

Concerning this clone: There is no known antigen for this receptor. Qualities for individual bases were not recorded, and no much larger clone is one base off.

The rearranged segments are TRBV9 and TRBJ1-1, and perhaps TRBD1 as D gene, on 5 matching bases. The receptor comes from a man aged 18-30 years with HIV. Source: unsorted PBMCs, taken roughly 4 years after starting antiretroviral therapy. The CDR3 in this case is CASSSLGAGSNTEAFF. The DNA reads as follows: TGTGCCAGCAGCTCCTTAGGGGCAGGTTCTAACACTGAAGCTTTCTTT.